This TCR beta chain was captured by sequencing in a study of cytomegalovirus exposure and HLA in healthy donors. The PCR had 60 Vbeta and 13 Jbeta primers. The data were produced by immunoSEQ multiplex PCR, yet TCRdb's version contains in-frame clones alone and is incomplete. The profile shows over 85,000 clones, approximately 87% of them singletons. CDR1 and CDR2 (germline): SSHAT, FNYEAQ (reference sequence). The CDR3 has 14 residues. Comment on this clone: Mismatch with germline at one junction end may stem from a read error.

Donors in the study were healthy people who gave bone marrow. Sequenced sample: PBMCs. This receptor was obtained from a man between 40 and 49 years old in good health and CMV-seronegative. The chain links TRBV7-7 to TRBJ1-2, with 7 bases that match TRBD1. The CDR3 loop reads CASSLEGAVYGYTF. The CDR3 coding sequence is TGTGCTAGCAGTCTAGAGGGGGCAGTCTATGGCTACACCTTC.